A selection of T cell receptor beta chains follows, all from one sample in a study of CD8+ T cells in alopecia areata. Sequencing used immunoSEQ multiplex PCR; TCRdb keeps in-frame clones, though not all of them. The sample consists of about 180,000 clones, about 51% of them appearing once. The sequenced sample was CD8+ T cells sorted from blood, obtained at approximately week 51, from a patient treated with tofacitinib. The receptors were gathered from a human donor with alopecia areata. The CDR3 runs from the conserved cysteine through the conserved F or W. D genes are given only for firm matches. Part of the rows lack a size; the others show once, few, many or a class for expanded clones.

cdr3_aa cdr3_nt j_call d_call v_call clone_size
CASSLQGTGANVLTF TGCGCCAGCAGCTTACAGGGAACTGGGGCCAACGTCCTGACTTTC TRBJ2-6 NA TRBV5-1 NA
CSVEDTPKGYEQYF TGCAGCGTTGAAGATACGCCCAAGGGCTACGAGCAGTACTTC TRBJ2-7 NA TRBV29-1 NA
CASSPWDRQETQYF TGTGCCAGCAGCCCTTGGGACAGACAAGAGACCCAGTACTTC TRBJ2-5 TRBD1 TRBV7-8 NA
CASSLVQGAYTEAFF TGTGCCAGCAGTTTAGTCCAGGGGGCTTACACTGAAGCTTTCTTT TRBJ1-1 TRBD1 TRBV27 NA
CASSLGQTGELFF TGTGCCAGCAGTCTAGGACAAACGGGGGAGCTGTTTTTT TRBJ2-2 NA TRBV27 NA
CAWSGGSGANVLTF TGTGCCTGGAGTGGGGGCTCTGGGGCCAACGTCCTGACTTTC TRBJ2-6 NA TRBV30 few
CAWSGEGHGQPQHF TGTGCCTGGAGTGGGGAGGGGCACGGTCAGCCCCAGCATTTT TRBJ1-5 NA TRBV30 NA
CSVVPRLAGDAGRETQYF TGCAGCGTTGTGCCAAGACTAGCGGGGGACGCCGGGCGAGAGACCCAGTACTTC TRBJ2-5 TRBD2 TRBV29-1 NA
CATPGQGSNEQFF TGTGCCACGCCGGGACAGGGGAGCAATGAGCAGTTCTTC TRBJ2-1 TRBD1 TRBV2 NA
CASIAGVTTEAFF TGTGCCAGCATTGCAGGGGTTACAACTGAAGCTTTCTTT TRBJ1-1 NA TRBV2 NA
CASSLENNWEQYF TGTGCCAGCAGCTTAGAGAACAACTGGGAGCAGTACTTC TRBJ2-7 NA TRBV13 NA